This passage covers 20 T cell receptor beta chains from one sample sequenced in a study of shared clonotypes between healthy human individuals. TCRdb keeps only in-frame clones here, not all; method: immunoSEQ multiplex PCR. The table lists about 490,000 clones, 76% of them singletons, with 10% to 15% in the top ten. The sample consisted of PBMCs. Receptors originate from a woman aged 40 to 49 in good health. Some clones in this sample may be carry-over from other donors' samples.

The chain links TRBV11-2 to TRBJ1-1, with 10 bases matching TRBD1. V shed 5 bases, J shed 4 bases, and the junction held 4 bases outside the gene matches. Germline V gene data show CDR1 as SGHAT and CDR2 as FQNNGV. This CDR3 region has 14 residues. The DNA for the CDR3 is TGTGCCAGCAGCCCGACAGGGGGCCTCACTGAAGCTTTCTTT. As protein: CASSPTGGLTEAFF.

In nucleotides, the CDR3 is TGTGCCACCAGCAGAGATCAGAGGGGGGGTCAGCCCCAGCATTTT. It is translated as CATSRDQRGGQPQHF. This rearrangement joins TRBV15 to TRBJ1-5; weak D call: TRBD1 (6 bases). Germline lookup yields CDR1 LNHNV and CDR2 YYDKDF (reference sequence). Trimming cost V 0 bases and J 6 bases, with 12 bases left between them. The CDR3 covers 15 residues. The whole variable domain, filled in from reference TRBV15 and TRBJ1-5, reads DAMVIQNPRYQVTQFGKPVTLSCSQTLNHNVMYWYQQKSSQAPKLLFHYYDKDFNNEADTPDNFQSRRPNTSFCFLDIRSPGLGDTAMYLCATSRDQRGGQPQHFGDGTRLSIL.

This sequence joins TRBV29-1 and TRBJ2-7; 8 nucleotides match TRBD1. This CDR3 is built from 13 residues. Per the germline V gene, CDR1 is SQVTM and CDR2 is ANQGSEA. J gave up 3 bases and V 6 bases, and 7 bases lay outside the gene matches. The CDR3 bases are TGCAGCGTCCGTACAGGGGGGCTCTACGAGCAGTACTTC. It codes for CSVRTGGLYEQYF.

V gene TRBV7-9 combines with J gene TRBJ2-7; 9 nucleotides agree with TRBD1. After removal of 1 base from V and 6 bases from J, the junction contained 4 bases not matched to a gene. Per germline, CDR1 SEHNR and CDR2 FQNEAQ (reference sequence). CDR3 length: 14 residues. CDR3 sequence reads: CASSLGGQGGEQYF. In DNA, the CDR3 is TGTGCCAGCAGCTTAGGGGGACAGGGAGGCGAGCAGTACTTC. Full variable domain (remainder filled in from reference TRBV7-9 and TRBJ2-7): DTGVSQNPRHKITKRGQNVTFRCDPISEHNRLYWYRQTLGQGPEFLTYFQNEAQLEKSRLLSDRFSAERPKGSFSTLEIQRTEQGDSAMYLCASSLGGQGGEQYFGPGTRLTVT.

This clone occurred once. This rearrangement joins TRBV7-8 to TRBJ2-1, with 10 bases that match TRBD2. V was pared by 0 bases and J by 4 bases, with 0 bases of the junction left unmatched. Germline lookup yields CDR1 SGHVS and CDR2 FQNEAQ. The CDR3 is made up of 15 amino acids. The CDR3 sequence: CASSLAGLAYNEQFF. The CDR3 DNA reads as TGTGCCAGCAGCTTAGCGGGACTAGCGTACAATGAGCAGTTCTTC. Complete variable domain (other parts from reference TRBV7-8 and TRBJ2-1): GAGVSQSPRYKVAKRGQDVALRCDPISGHVSLFWYQQALGQGPEFLTYFQNEAQLDKSGLPSDRFFAERPEGSVSTLKIQRTQQEDSAVYLCASSLAGLAYNEQFFGPGTRLTVL.

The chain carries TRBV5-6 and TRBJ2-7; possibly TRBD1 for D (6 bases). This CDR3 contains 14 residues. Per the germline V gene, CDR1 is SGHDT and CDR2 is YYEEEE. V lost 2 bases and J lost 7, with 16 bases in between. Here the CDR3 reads CASSLQGRSGEQYF. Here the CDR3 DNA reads TGTGCCAGCAGCTTACAGGGTCGTTCGGGAGAGCAGTACTTC. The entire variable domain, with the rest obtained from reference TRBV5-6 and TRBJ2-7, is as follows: DAGVTQSPTHLIKTRGQQVTLRCSPKSGHDTVSWYQQALGQGPQFIFQYYEEEERQRGNFPDRFSGHQFPNYSSELNVNALLLGDSALYLCASSLQGRSGEQYFGPGTRLTVT.

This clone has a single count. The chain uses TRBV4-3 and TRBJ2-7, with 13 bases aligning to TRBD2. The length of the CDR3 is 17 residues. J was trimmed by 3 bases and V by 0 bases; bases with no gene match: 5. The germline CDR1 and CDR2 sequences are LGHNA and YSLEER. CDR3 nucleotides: TGCGCCAGCAGCCAAGATTCTGGGACTAGCGGGATCTACGAGCAGTACTTC. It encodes CASSQDSGTSGIYEQYF.

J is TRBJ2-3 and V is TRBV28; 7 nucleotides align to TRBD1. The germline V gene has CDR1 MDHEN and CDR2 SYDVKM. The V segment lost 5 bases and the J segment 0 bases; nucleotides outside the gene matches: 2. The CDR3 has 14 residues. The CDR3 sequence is CASSRGQSTDTQYF. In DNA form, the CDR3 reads TGTGCCAGCAGTCGGGGACAGAGCACAGATACGCAGTATTTT.

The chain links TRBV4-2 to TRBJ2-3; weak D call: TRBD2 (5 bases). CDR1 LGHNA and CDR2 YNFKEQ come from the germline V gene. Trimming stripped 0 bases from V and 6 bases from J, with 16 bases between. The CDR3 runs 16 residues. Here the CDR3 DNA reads TGTGCCAGCAGCCAAGATCAGGCCGGCGGGCAGGATACGCAGTATTTT. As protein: CASSQDQAGGQDTQYF.

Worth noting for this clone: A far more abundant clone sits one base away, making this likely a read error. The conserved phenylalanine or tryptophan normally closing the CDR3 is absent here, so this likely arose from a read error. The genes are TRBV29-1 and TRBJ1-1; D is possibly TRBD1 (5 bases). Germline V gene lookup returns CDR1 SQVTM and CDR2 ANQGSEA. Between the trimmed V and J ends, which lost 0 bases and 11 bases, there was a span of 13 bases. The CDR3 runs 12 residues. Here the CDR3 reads CSVEDWRQIAFS. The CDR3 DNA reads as TGCAGCGTTGAAGATTGGCGACAGATCGCTTTCTCT.

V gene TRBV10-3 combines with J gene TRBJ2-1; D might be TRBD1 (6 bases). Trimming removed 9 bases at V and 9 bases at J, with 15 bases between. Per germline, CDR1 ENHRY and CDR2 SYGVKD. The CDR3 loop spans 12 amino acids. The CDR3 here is CAIENREGEQFF. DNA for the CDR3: TGTGCCATTGAGAACAGGGAAGGTGAGCAGTTCTTC.

The CDR3 DNA reads as TGTGCCTGGACGGGACAGGGGTATGAAAAACTGTTTTTT. Translation gives CAWTGQGYEKLFF. The chain is built from TRBV30 and TRBJ1-4; 10 positions match TRBD1. V shed 4 bases, J shed 6 bases, and the junction held 2 bases outside the gene matches. Germline V gene lookup returns CDR1 GTSNPN and CDR2 SVGIG (reference sequence). This CDR3 has 13 amino acids.

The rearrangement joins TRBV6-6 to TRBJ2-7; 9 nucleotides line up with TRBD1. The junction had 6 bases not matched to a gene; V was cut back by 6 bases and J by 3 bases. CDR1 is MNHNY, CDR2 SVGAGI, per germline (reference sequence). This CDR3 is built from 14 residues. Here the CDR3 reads CASSHGQGIYEQYF. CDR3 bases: TGTGCCAGCAGCCATGGACAGGGGATCTACGAGCAGTACTTC.

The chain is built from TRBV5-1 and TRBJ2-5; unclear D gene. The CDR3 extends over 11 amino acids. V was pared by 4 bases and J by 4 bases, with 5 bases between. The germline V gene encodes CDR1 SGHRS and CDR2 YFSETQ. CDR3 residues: CASSPGETQYF. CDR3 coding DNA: TGCGCCAGCAGCCCCGGAGAGACCCAGTACTTC.

The CDR3 is CASTTRSGANVLTF. In DNA form, the CDR3 reads TGTGCCAGCACTACTCGTTCTGGGGCCAACGTCCTGACTTTC. This chain uses TRBV2 with TRBJ2-6, with D unclear. V was clipped by 7 bases and J by 1 base, with 8 bases between them. CDR1 and CDR2 (germline): SNHLY, FYNNEI. The CDR3 sequence is 14 residues long.

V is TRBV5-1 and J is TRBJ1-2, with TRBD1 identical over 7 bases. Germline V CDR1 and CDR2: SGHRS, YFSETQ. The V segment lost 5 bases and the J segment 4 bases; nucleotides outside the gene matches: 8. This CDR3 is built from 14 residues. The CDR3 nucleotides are TGCGCCAGCAGTTTACAGGGGACCACCTATGGCTACACCTTC. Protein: CASSLQGTTYGYTF.

CDR3 DNA sequence: TGTGCCATCAGTGAGTCCTCCAGCGGGAGAGGGGGCAATGAGCAGTTCTTC. Its translation: CAISESSSGRGGNEQFF. V is TRBV10-3 and J is TRBJ2-1, with 8 bases lining up with TRBD2. CDR1 is ENHRY and CDR2 is SYGVKD in the germline V gene. The CDR3 sequence is 17 residues long. V gave up 0 bases and J gave up 6 bases; unmatched junction bases: 10.

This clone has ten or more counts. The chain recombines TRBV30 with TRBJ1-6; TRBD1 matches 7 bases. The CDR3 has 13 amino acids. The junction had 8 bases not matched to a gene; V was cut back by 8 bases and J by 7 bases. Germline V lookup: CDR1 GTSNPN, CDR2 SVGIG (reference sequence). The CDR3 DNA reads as TGTGCCGCCCGGGACAGAGAAAATTCACCCCTCCACTTT. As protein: CAARDRENSPLHF.

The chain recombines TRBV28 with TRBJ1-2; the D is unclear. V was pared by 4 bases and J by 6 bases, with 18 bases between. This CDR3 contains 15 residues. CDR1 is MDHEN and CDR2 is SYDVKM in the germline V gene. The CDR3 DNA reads TGTGCCAGCAGTTCTCGGACTGTTCTTATTAATGGCTACACCTTC. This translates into CASSSRTVLINGYTF.

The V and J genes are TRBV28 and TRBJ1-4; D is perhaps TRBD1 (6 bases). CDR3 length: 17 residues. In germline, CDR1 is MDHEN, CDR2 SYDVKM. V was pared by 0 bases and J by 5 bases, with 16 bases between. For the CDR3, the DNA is TGTGCCAGCAGTTTATGGAGGACAGCATACGCGAATGAAAAACTGTTTTTT. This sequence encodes CASSLWRTAYANEKLFF.